The 21 T cell receptor beta chains listed next were all sequenced from one sample in a study of T cell responses to AZD1222 COVID-19 vaccine. Repertoires were generated with immunoSEQ multiplex PCR, while TCRdb's copy carries only in-frame clones and drops some. Here the sample table reports about 140,000 clones. Sequencing used peripheral blood. The receptor set was obtained from an adult in good health.

In nucleotides, the CDR3 is TGTGCCTGGAGTCATGGAACTGGAAACACCATATATTTT. Translation: CAWSHGTGNTIYF. The chain carries TRBV30 and TRBJ1-3; D not resolved. Germline CDR1 is GTSNPN and CDR2 is SVGIG (reference sequence). V lost 2 bases and J 2 bases, leaving 7 bases between the germline ends. CDR3 length: 13 residues. Looking up the rest from reference TRBV30 and TRBJ1-3 gives the full variable domain: SQTIHQWPATLVQPVGSPLSLECTVEGTSNPNLYWYRQAAGRGLQLLFYSVGIGQISSEVPQNLSASRPQDRQFILSSKKLLLSDSGFYLCAWSHGTGNTIYFGEGSWLTVV.

The CDR3 DNA is TGCAGCGTTGTGGACAGGGAATATGGCTACACCTTC. It encodes CSVVDREYGYTF. The chain combines TRBV29-1 with TRBJ1-2, with 8 nucleotides matching TRBD1. The CDR3 length is 12 residues. The junction had 3 bases not matched to a gene; V was cut back by 4 bases and J by 5 bases. Germline V CDR1 and CDR2: SQVTM, ANQGSEA.

The chain links TRBV7-2 to TRBJ2-7; the D gene is possibly TRBD2 (6 bases). The CDR3 loop spans 16 amino acids. CDR1 is SGHTA and CDR2 is FQGNSA in the germline V gene. The V gene lost 5 bases and the J gene lost 4 bases, with 21 bases spanning the gap. CDR3 protein: CASSDQAGTVNYEQYF. The CDR3 DNA is TGTGCCAGCAGCGACCAAGCCGGGACTGTTAATTACGAGCAGTACTTC.

The V and J genes are TRBV21-1 and TRBJ1-1. TRBV21-1 is described as a pseudogene. The CDR3 has 12 amino acids. Here the CDR3 reads CASCRGNTEAFF. Written as DNA, the CDR3 is TGTGCCAGCTGTCGGGGCAACACTGAAGCTTTCTTT.

V gene TRBV28 combines with J gene TRBJ1-2; D is undetermined. Germline V gene lookup returns CDR1 MDHEN and CDR2 SYDVKM. V dropped 2 bases and J dropped 8 bases, with 9 bases sitting between them. The CDR3 contains 12 residues. CDR3 region: CASSLALAGYTF. The CDR3, as DNA: TGTGCCAGCAGTTTAGCGTTGGCGGGCTACACCTTC.

The chain recombines TRBV9 with TRBJ1-3, with a possible D match to TRBD1 (6 bases). This CDR3 comprises 15 residues. Germline CDR1 and CDR2: SGDLS and YYNGEE. The V and J ends lost 0 bases and 3 bases respectively, with 10 bases between them. The CDR3 region has the DNA TGTGCCAGCAGCGTAGAGCCCAGGGGTGGAAACACCATATATTTT. Translating it yields CASSVEPRGGNTIYF.

The chain combines TRBV5-1 with TRBJ2-2, with 7 bases identical to TRBD2. This CDR3 has 15 amino acids. Germline CDR1 is SGHRS and CDR2 is YFSETQ. Trimming took 4 bases from V and 0 from J; bases not matched to a gene: 3. The CDR3 DNA follows: TGCGCCAGCAGCCCCCGGGAGGCGAACACCGGGGAGCTGTTTTTT. It codes for CASSPREANTGELFF.

The gene calls are TRBV28 and TRBJ2-7, with 7 bases identical to TRBD1. V shed 6 bases, J shed 5 bases, and the junction held 13 bases outside the gene matches. The germline V gene encodes CDR1 MDHEN and CDR2 SYDVKM. The CDR3 consists of 15 residues. The CDR3 bases are TGTGCCAGCAGATCCCCCTCGACAGGGAAGGACGAGCAGTACTTC. Translated, it gives CASRSPSTGKDEQYF.

The chain carries TRBV10-3 and TRBJ2-3; D perhaps matches TRBD1 (6 bases). The length of the CDR3 is 15 residues. Germline CDR1 reads ENHRY; CDR2 reads SYGVKD. V gave up 3 bases and J gave up 5 bases, with 15 bases separating them. CDR3 residues: CAISDRQELGDTQYF. The CDR3 DNA reads as TGTGCCATCAGTGACAGACAGGAGTTGGGAGATACGCAGTATTTT.

This rearrangement joins TRBV7-2 to TRBJ1-2; D is uncertain. The CDR3 spans 14 residues. Germline lookup yields CDR1 SGHTA and CDR2 FQGNSA. Trimming removed 5 bases at V and 3 bases at J, with 13 bases between. CDR3 coding DNA: TGTGCCAGCAGCGCCTCGGCTGGGGACTATGGCTACACCTTC. Translation gives CASSASAGDYGYTF.

V gene TRBV7-6 combines with J gene TRBJ2-2, with D perhaps TRBD2 (6 bases). The germline V gene has CDR1 SGHVS and CDR2 FNYEAQ. V shed 2 bases and J shed 5 bases, with 15 bases lying between them. This CDR3 comprises 16 residues. This CDR3 reads CASSLTRGSGTGELFF. Here the CDR3 DNA reads TGTGCCAGCAGCTTAACTCGGGGGTCGGGAACCGGGGAGCTGTTTTTT.

The chain couples TRBV10-3 to TRBJ2-7, with 11 bases matching TRBD1. The CDR3 spans 14 residues. Germline V gene lookup returns CDR1 ENHRY and CDR2 SYGVKD. J gave up 0 bases and V 6 bases, and 1 base lay outside the gene matches. The CDR3 loop is CAISGTGGSYEQYF. The CDR3 region has the DNA TGTGCCATCAGCGGGACAGGGGGCTCCTACGAGCAGTACTTC.

The chain has TRBV7-6 and TRBJ2-5; D gene ambiguous. V gave up 3 bases and J gave up 4 bases, with 18 bases separating them. The CDR3 has 16 amino acids. Germline V gene lookup returns CDR1 SGHVS and CDR2 FNYEAQ. In nucleotides, the CDR3 is TGTGCCAGCAGCTTGGTACGGGTACGCGGTGGAGAGACCCAGTACTTC. This codes for CASSLVRVRGGETQYF.

The chain combines TRBV19 with TRBJ1-4; 10 bases are shared with TRBD1. The V gene's germline CDR1 is LNHDA and CDR2 SQIVND (reference sequence). J lost 5 bases, V lost 6 bases, and 0 bases had no gene match. There are 13 residues in the CDR3. The CDR3 loop reads CASRGQGNEKLFF. In DNA form, the CDR3 reads TGTGCCAGTAGGGGACAGGGGAATGAAAAACTGTTTTTT.

The V and J genes are TRBV6-6 and TRBJ1-2; D not resolved. This CDR3 comprises 13 residues. The germline gives CDR1 MNHNY, CDR2 SVGAGI (reference sequence). The germline V and J ends were trimmed by 5 bases and 6 bases, with 13 bases remaining between them. Here the CDR3 DNA reads TGTGCCAGCAGTCGCGACACAGTAGATGGCTACACCTTC. Its protein is CASSRDTVDGYTF.

The chain recombines TRBV5-4 with TRBJ1-2; D unresolved. Trimming cost V 2 bases and J 8 bases, with 10 bases left between them. Germline V gives CDR1 SGHNT, CDR2 YYREEE (reference sequence). The CDR3 extends over 12 amino acids. CDR3 protein: CASSFSGNGYTF. Written as DNA, the CDR3 is TGTGCCAGCAGCTTCTCAGGAAACGGCTACACCTTC.

This chain uses TRBV7-9 with TRBJ1-2, with D possibly TRBD1 on 5 matching bases. From germline, CDR1 is SEHNR and CDR2 FQNEAQ (reference sequence). CDR3 length: 15 residues. V was shortened by 5 bases and J by 2 bases, with 15 bases between the two germline ends. CDR3 sequence: CASSVDSAPNYGYTF. In DNA form, the CDR3 reads TGTGCCAGCAGCGTAGACAGTGCCCCCAACTATGGCTACACCTTC.

The gene calls are TRBV28 and TRBJ2-5; TRBD1 matches 7 bases. The CDR3 consists of 17 residues. Germline assignment: CDR1 MDHEN and CDR2 SYDVKM. V gave up 4 bases and J gave up 1 base; unmatched junction bases: 12. CDR3 protein: CASSWSPGQSTQETQYF. The CDR3 coding sequence is TGTGCCAGCAGTTGGAGTCCGGGACAGAGTACCCAAGAGACCCAGTACTTC.

This sequence joins TRBV30 and TRBJ1-1, with TRBD1 identical over 7 bases. V lost 1 base to trimming and J lost 7 bases; unmatched junction nucleotides: 3. The CDR3 loop spans 12 amino acids. Germline V CDR1 and CDR2: GTSNPN, SVGIG (reference sequence). The chain's CDR3 is CAWSGDRFEAFF. CDR3 bases: TGTGCCTGGAGTGGGGACAGATTTGAAGCTTTCTTT.

V and J are TRBV5-4 and TRBJ2-1; 8 bases are a match to TRBD2. Trimming took 4 bases from V and 0 from J; bases not matched to a gene: 9. The V gene's germline CDR1 is SGHNT and CDR2 YYREEE (reference sequence). The length of the CDR3 is 17 residues. In DNA form, the CDR3 reads TGTGCCAGCAGCCGGGGGGGCCTGCAAAGCTCCTACAATGAGCAGTTCTTC. Its protein product is CASSRGGLQSSYNEQFF.

The rearrangement links TRBV3-1 (or the pseudogene TRBV3-2) to TRBJ1-1; a possible D gene is TRBD1 (6 bases). The CDR3 has 13 amino acids. V was clipped by 4 bases and J by 6 bases, with 12 bases between them. Germline V gene lookup returns CDR1 LGHDT and CDR2 YNNKEL (reference sequence). The CDR3 is CASSPQGSSEAFF. CDR3 nucleotides: TGTGCCAGCAGCCCACAGGGTAGCTCTGAAGCTTTCTTT.